This T cell receptor (beta chain) is drawn from a study of blood T cell repertoires in COVID-19. As originally analysed: Cell counts per sample came from amplifying reference gene primers. Method: immunoSEQ multiplex PCR; TCRdb's copy keeps in-frame clones and lacks some. That table supplies the V and J calls and clone size; D and trimming were determined from the DNA. The sample records over 200,000 clones, approximately 90% being singletons. The germline V gene encodes CDR1 MNHEY and CDR2 SMNVEV (reference sequence). Between the trimmed V and J ends, which lost 3 bases and 5 bases, there was a span of 11 bases. The CDR3 is made up of 14 amino acids.

The specimen was peripheral blood. The receptor's source is a woman aged 18-29 years who had recovered from COVID-19. The rearrangement joins TRBV27 to TRBJ1-5; maybe TRBD1 (6 bases). The CDR3 DNA follows: TGTGCCAGCAGTTTGGCAGGGGAATATCAGCCCCAGCATTTT. This translates into CASSLAGEYQPQHF.